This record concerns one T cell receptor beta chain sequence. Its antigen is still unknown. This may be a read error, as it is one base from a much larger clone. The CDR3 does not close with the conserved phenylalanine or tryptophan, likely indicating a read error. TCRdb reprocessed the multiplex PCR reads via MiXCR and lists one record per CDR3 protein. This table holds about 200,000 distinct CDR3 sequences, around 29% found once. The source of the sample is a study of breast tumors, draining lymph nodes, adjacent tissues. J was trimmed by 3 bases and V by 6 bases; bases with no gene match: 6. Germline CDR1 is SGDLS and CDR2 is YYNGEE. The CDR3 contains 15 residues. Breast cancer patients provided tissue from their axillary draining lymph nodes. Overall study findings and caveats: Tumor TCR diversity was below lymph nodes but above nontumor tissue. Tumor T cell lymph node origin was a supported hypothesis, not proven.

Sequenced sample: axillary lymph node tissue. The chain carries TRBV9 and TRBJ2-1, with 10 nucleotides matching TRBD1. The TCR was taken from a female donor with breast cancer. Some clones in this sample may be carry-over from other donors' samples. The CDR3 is CASTQRDRGYNEQFL. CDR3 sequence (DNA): TGTGCCAGCACCCAAAGGGACAGGGGCTACAATGAGCAGTTCCTC.